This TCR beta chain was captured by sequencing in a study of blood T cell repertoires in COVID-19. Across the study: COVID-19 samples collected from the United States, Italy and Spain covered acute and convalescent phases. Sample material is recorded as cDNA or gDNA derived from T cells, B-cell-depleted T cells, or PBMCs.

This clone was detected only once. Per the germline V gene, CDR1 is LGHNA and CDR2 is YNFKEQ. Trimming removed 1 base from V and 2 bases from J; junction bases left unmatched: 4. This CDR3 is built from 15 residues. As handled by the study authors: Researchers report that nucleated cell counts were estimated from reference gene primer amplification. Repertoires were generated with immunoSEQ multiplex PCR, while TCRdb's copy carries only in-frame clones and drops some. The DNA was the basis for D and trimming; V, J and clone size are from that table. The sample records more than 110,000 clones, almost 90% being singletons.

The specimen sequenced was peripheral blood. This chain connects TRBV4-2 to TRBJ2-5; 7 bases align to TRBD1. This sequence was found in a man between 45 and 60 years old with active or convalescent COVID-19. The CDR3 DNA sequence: TGTGCCAGCAGCCAAGGGACAGGTAAACAAGAGACCCAGTACTTC. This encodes CASSQGTGKQETQYF.